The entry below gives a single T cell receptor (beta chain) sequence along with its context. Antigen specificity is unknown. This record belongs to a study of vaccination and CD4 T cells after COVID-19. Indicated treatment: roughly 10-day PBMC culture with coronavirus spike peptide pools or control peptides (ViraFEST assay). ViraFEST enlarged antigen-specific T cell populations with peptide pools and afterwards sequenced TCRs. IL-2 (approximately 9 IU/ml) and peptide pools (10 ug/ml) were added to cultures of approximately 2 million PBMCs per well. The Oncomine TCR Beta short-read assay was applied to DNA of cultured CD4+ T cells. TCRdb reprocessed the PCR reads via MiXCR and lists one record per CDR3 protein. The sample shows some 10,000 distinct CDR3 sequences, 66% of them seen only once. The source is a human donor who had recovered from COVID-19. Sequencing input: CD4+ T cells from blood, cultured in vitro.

CDR3: CASKRALAGLSTGELFF. The CDR3 nucleotides read TGTGCCAGCAAAAGGGCCCTAGCGGGGTTGTCCACCGGGGAGCTGTTTTTT. V gene TRBV6-1 combines with J gene TRBJ2-2; 9 nucleotides agree with TRBD2. Germline V gene data show CDR1 as MNHNS and CDR2 as SASEGT. The V segment lost 7 bases and the J segment 4 bases; nucleotides outside the gene matches: 13. The CDR3 covers 17 residues.